Listed below are T cell receptor beta chains from one sample, sequenced in a study of T cells expressing NK-cell markers. TCRdb reprocessed the 5' RACE reads; each CDR3 protein has one entry and no DNA is given. This sample contains 150,000 or so distinct CDR3 sequences. Sequencing was performed on blood T cells: a sorted CD56 or NKG2C T cell subset, CD4+ or CD8+ T cells, or bulk PBMC T cells (not recorded which). Receptors were obtained from a woman between 18 and 75 years old in good health. Each CDR3 is given with its conserved first and last residue. The order of the fields is V gene, J gene, clone size, CDR3 length, CDR3 protein. Size is stated for part of the rows, as once, few or many counts, or as a class when the clone is expanded.

>TRBV7-3|TRBJ2-7|-|14
CASSLRGGREEQYF
>TRBV12-3/TRBV12-4|TRBJ2-3|-|14
CASSASGAEDTQYF
>TRBV5-6|TRBJ2-5|-|15
CASSLERGRKETQYF
>TRBV20-1|TRBJ2-2|-|15
CSARSLEVWTGELFF
>TRBV6-5|TRBJ2-7|-|18
CASSLLGLAGVNSYEQYF
>TRBV6-1|TRBJ1-3|medium-sized|12
CATGTGGNTIYF
>TRBV20-1|TRBJ2-7|-|14
CSAGTSGSGGEQYF
>TRBV20-1|TRBJ2-3|-|13
CSARAGGPNTQYF
>TRBV29-1|TRBJ1-1|-|12
CSVARANTEAFF
>TRBV12-3/TRBV12-4|TRBJ1-3|-|13
CASRPSSGNTIYF
>TRBV12-3/TRBV12-4|TRBJ2-1|-|13
CASSLSGGNEQFF
>TRBV5-1|TRBJ1-1|-|17
CASRDREHQRLNTEAFF
>TRBV4-1|TRBJ2-1|-|15
CASSQAGQSYNEQFF
>TRBV7-8|TRBJ2-2|-|15
CASIKSMGGTGELFF
>TRBV7-9|TRBJ1-2|-|15
CASSLARGRNYGYTF
>TRBV27|TRBJ1-5|-|13
CASSLYRDQPQHF
>TRBV5-1|TRBJ1-2|-|14
CASSLVGGSYGYTF
>TRBV12-3/TRBV12-4|TRBJ1-5|-|14
CASSRDRVRQPQHF
>TRBV12-3/TRBV12-4|TRBJ2-7|-|14
CASNLLGGIYEQYF
>TRBV20-1|TRBJ2-5|-|16
CSATPWGGKSQETQYF
>TRBV28|TRBJ1-6|-|16
CASSKAPGLKTSPLHF
>TRBV6-5|TRBJ2-1|-|16
CASSYGLKSGSRVQFF
>TRBV14|TRBJ1-1|-|12
CASSRGGSEAFF
>TRBV23-1|TRBJ2-5|-|14
CASRLRGTGKTQYF
>TRBV5-6|TRBJ1-6|-|14
CASSSLGQGSPLHF
>TRBV29-1|TRBJ1-6|-|19
CSVEAPPGGRVKCNSPLHF
>TRBV29-1|TRBJ2-3|-|15
CSVANGGHSTDTQYF